Presented here are 26 T cell receptor beta chains from one specimen sequenced in a study of response to subunit inactivated influenza vaccine. TCRdb itself ran the RT-PCR reads through MiXCR, one entry per CDR3 protein. The sample yields roughly 700,000 distinct CDR3 sequences, more than 11% seen once. This sample comprised PBMCs from blood, obtained about 14 days before vaccination. Source of these receptors: a man in his forties or fifties who received an inactivated influenza vaccine.

The genes are TRBV20-1 and TRBJ2-5, with D perhaps TRBD2 (7 bases). V lost 3 bases, J lost 5 bases, and 22 bases lay in between. Germline assignment: CDR1 DFQATT and CDR2 SNEGSKA (reference sequence). The CDR3 is made up of 16 amino acids. This CDR3 is CSASPPFGGAQETQYF. CDR3 DNA sequence: TGCAGTGCTAGTCCCCCCTTTGGGGGGGCTCAGGAGACCCAGTACTTC.

This clonotype was detected only a few times. This chain uses TRBV3-1 with TRBJ2-7; 11 positions agree with TRBD2. V gave up 4 bases and J gave up 3 bases; unmatched junction bases: 5. The germline V gene encodes CDR1 LGHDT and CDR2 YNNKEL (reference sequence). The CDR3 covers 15 residues. CDR3 sequence: CASSRAGTSGYEQYF. The CDR3 DNA is TGTGCCAGCAGCCGGGCCGGGACTAGCGGCTACGAGCAGTACTTC.

There are a few counts of this clonotype. This chain uses TRBV24-1 with TRBJ1-3; no clear D. This CDR3 comprises 13 residues. Germline loops: CDR1 KGHDR, CDR2 SFDVKD. V was trimmed by 4 bases and J by 0 bases, leaving 3 bases between them. As DNA, the CDR3 is TGTGCCACCAGTGACCCCTCTGGAAACACCATATATTTT. This encodes CATSDPSGNTIYF.

V and J are TRBV20-1 and TRBJ2-7; D possibly corresponds to TRBD2 (6 bases). V lost 3 bases, J lost 2 bases, and 14 bases lay in between. The CDR3 is made up of 14 amino acids. Per the germline V gene, CDR1 is DFQATT and CDR2 is SNEGSKA (reference sequence). The DNA for the CDR3 is TGCAGTGCTAGCCGGGACTCCCATACCTACGAGCAGTACTTC. It codes for CSASRDSHTYEQYF.

The chain is built from TRBV24-1 and TRBJ2-5; 8 bases agree with TRBD1. The length of the CDR3 is 16 residues. The J segment lost 5 bases and the V segment lost 4 bases, leaving 11 bases of the junction unmatched. Germline V CDR1 and CDR2: KGHDR, SFDVKD. CDR3: CATSDSGQGGGETQYF. The CDR3 DNA is TGTGCCACCAGTGACAGTGGACAGGGCGGCGGGGAGACCCAGTACTTC.

The rearrangement uses TRBV4-3 and TRBJ2-7; 8 bases fit TRBD1. Trimming removed 0 bases from V and 3 bases from J; junction bases left unmatched: 7. The germline gives CDR1 LGHNA, CDR2 YSLEER. CDR3 length: 16 amino acids. CDR3 nucleotide sequence: TGCGCCAGCAGCCAAGATATCGGGACAGGCTACTACGAGCAGTACTTC. Translating gives CASSQDIGTGYYEQYF.

The chain combines TRBV7-9 with TRBJ2-2; the match to TRBD2 covers 10 bases. The CDR3 runs to 16 residues. V trimming: 0 bases; J trimming: 6 bases; junction bases outside the gene matches: 4. Germline CDR1 SEHNR, CDR2 FQNEAQ (reference sequence). CDR3 sequence (DNA): TGTGCCAGCAGCTTAGCAACTAGCGGGAATCCCGGGGAGCTGTTTTTT. Protein: CASSLATSGNPGELFF.

The V and J genes are TRBV18 and TRBJ2-1, with D tentatively TRBD1 (6 bases). This CDR3 has 15 residues. Per the germline V gene, CDR1 is KGHSH and CDR2 is LQKENI. V dropped 2 bases and J dropped 6 bases, with 14 bases sitting between them. The CDR3 here is CASSPTRGPGNEQFF. The CDR3 DNA reads as TGTGCCAGCTCACCAACCAGGGGCCCGGGCAATGAGCAGTTCTTC.

Worth noting for this clonotype: At one end, the junction sequence differs from germline, possibly due to a read error. The gene calls are TRBV7-7 and TRBJ2-5; weak D call: TRBD1 (5 bases). The CDR3 runs 13 residues. Germline CDR1 reads SSHAT; CDR2 reads FNYEAQ (reference sequence). The CDR3 protein is CASSSGPQGAQYF. The DNA for the CDR3 is TGTGCTAGCAGCTCCGGCCCGCAGGGCGCCCAGTACTTC.

The rearrangement links TRBV5-8 to TRBJ2-3; 16 bases match TRBD2. The V segment lost 4 bases and the J segment 4 bases; nucleotides outside the gene matches: 6. This CDR3 comprises 17 residues. The germline gives CDR1 SGHTS, CDR2 YDEGEE. The DNA of the CDR3 is TGTGCCAGCAGCCCGGGACTAGCGGGGGGGCGCGCAGATACGCAGTATTTT. Its protein is CASSPGLAGGRADTQYF. Supplemented by reference TRBV5-8 and TRBJ2-3, the full variable domain reads EAGVTQSPTHLIKTRGQQATLRCSPISGHTSVYWYQQALGLGLQFLLWYDEGEERNRGNFPPRFSGRQFPNYSSELNVNALELEDSALYLCASSPGLAGGRADTQYFGPGTRLTVL.

The rearrangement links TRBV28 to TRBJ2-7; D may match TRBD1 or TRBD2 (7 bases each). With 6 bases removed from V and 3 bases from J, the gap between germline ends came to 21 bases. Germline assignment: CDR1 MDHEN and CDR2 SYDVKM. The CDR3 runs 16 residues. The CDR3 DNA reads TGTGCCAGCAGACTCGGGGGGATGACAGGGATCTACGAGCAGTACTTC. Translation gives CASRLGGMTGIYEQYF.

V gene TRBV19 combines with J gene TRBJ2-2; 9 nucleotides align to TRBD2. V was pared by 8 bases and J by 3 bases, with 7 bases of the junction left unmatched. Germline V CDR1 and CDR2: LNHDA, SQIVND (reference sequence). The CDR3 totals 15 residues. CDR3 region: CASSIAGVDTGELFF. CDR3 DNA sequence: TGTGCCAGTTCCATAGCGGGAGTTGACACCGGGGAGCTGTTTTTT.

This chain joins TRBV5-6 and TRBJ1-2; weak D call: TRBD1 (5 bases). Trimming pared 1 base from V and 4 bases from J, leaving 14 bases between. CDR1 is SGHDT and CDR2 is YYEEEE in the germline V gene. This CDR3 comprises 15 residues. As DNA, the CDR3 is TGTGCCAGCAGCTTGTACGGGGGGATTGGCTATGGCTACACCTTC. This translates into CASSLYGGIGYGYTF.

CDR3 sequence (DNA): TGTGCCAGCAACCCAAACGGACTAGCAGGACCCCCTGGTAGCGTAGATACGCAGTATTTT. As protein: CASNPNGLAGPPGSVDTQYF. The chain is built from TRBV7-3 and TRBJ2-3; 8 bases are a match to TRBD2. The CDR3 sequence is 20 residues long. Per the germline V gene, CDR1 is SGHTA and CDR2 is FQGTGA. Trimming removed 7 bases from V and 5 bases from J; junction bases left unmatched: 26.

This clonotype was recorded a few times. This sequence joins TRBV20-1 and TRBJ1-3, with 7 bases lining up with TRBD1. Germline V gives CDR1 DFQATT, CDR2 SNEGSKA (reference sequence). The CDR3 sequence is 13 residues long. V lost 6 bases and J lost 2; bases outside the gene matches: 4. The CDR3, as DNA: TGCAGTGCGAACAGGGGAGCTGGAAACACCATATATTTT. Its translation is CSANRGAGNTIYF.

This chain joins TRBV3-1 and TRBJ2-7; D is possibly TRBD2 (6 bases). The V end was cut by 4 bases, the J end by 1 base, with 23 bases between. This CDR3 spans 18 amino acids. CDR1 and CDR2 (germline): LGHDT, YNNKEL (reference sequence). The CDR3: CASSRGVLSSWGSYEQYF. CDR3 in DNA: TGTGCCAGCAGCCGCGGGGTGCTGAGTAGCTGGGGATCCTACGAGCAGTACTTC.

About this clonotype: At one end the junction does not follow the germline gene, possibly because of a read error. This chain uses TRBV20-1 with TRBJ2-1, with 14 positions matching TRBD2. The CDR3 is 16 residues long. CDR1 and CDR2 from the germline V gene are DFQATT and SNEGSKA (reference sequence). CDR3 coding DNA: TGCTGTGCTAGAGACCCCGGGACTAGCGGGAGTTCTGAGCAGTTCTTC. Protein product: CCARDPGTSGSSEQFF.

This clonotype was picked up a small number of times. The J gene is TRBJ2-7, the V gene TRBV6-2 or TRBV6-3, with a weak D call TRBD2 (6 bases). The CDR3 runs 13 residues. Germline loops: CDR1 MNHEY, CDR2 SVGEGT. V dropped 10 bases and J dropped 6 bases, with 19 bases sitting between them. The CDR3, as DNA: TGTGCCACCCGGTTGGACTACCTCAGCGAGCAGTACTTC. Amino acids: CATRLDYLSEQYF.

This clonotype was observed many times. The genes are TRBV12-3 or TRBV12-4 and TRBJ1-1, with D possibly being TRBD1 (6 bases). With 2 bases removed from V and 6 bases from J, the gap between germline ends came to 13 bases. The length of the CDR3 is 14 residues. CDR3 loop: CASSLNSGDPEAFF. The CDR3 DNA is TGTGCCAGCAGTTTAAATTCAGGGGACCCTGAAGCTTTCTTT.

This rearrangement joins TRBV20-1 to TRBJ2-5, with 10 bases aligning to TRBD2. The CDR3 totals 16 residues. Germline values: CDR1 DFQATT, CDR2 SNEGSKA (reference sequence). V shed 0 bases, J shed 5 bases, and the junction held 9 bases outside the gene matches. CDR3 coding DNA: TGCAGTGCTAGAGATTGGACTAGCGGAGGGTATGAGACCCAGTACTTC. The encoded protein is CSARDWTSGGYETQYF.

This clonotype was seen once. One end of the junction is discordant with germline, which a read error may explain. The rearrangement uses TRBV2 and TRBJ1-3; no clear D. This CDR3 region has 14 residues. Germline CDR1 SNHLY, CDR2 FYNNEI. CDR3 region: CASSGHGSGNTIFF. CDR3 nucleotides: TGTGCCAGCAGTGGACATGGCTCTGGAAACACCATATTTTTT.

The table lists this clonotype with a few counts. At one end the junction does not follow the germline gene, possibly because of a read error. The chain recombines TRBV12-3 or TRBV12-4 with TRBJ2-7; 8 bases are a match to TRBD1. This CDR3 contains 11 residues. CDR3 region: CASRGPGQEVF. The CDR3 region has the DNA TGTGCCAGCAGGGGCCCGGGACAGGAAGTTTTC.

This clonotype was found many times. The chain joins TRBV27 to TRBJ2-2; TRBD2 aligns across 10 bases. The CDR3 runs to 20 residues. With V trimmed by 4 bases and J by 3 bases, 17 bases remained unmatched. Per the germline V gene, CDR1 is MNHEY and CDR2 is SMNVEV (reference sequence). CDR3 coding DNA: TGTGCCAGCAGTTCCTCTCGGGGGCTAGCGGGAGAAGGTTACACCGGGGAGCTGTTTTTT. Protein product: CASSSSRGLAGEGYTGELFF.

This clonotype was seen more than once but under ten times. The chain carries TRBV18 and TRBJ2-7; TRBD1 matches at 7 bases. This CDR3 comprises 15 residues. Germline V lookup: CDR1 KGHSH, CDR2 LQKENI. The ends lost 3 bases at V and 4 bases at J; junction bases unmatched: 9. In DNA, the CDR3 is TGTGCCAGCTCACCGGGAACCAGGGGGAGTTACGAGCAGTACTTC. Translating it yields CASSPGTRGSYEQYF.

This clonotype has more than one count but fewer than ten. The CDR3 spells CASSLSTGEGYTF. CDR3 DNA sequence: TGTGCCAGCAGTTTATCGACAGGAGAAGGCTACACCTTC. The gene calls are TRBV27 and TRBJ1-2; maybe TRBD1 (6 bases). This CDR3 has 13 amino acids. In germline, CDR1 is MNHEY, CDR2 SMNVEV (reference sequence). V was cut by 0 bases and J by 8 bases, with 10 bases left in between.

This clonotype was recorded a few times. The rearrangement uses TRBV2 and TRBJ2-3; D possibly corresponds to TRBD1 (5 bases). This CDR3 has 14 amino acids. V shed 6 bases and J shed 1 base, with 11 bases lying between them. CDR1 and CDR2 (germline): SNHLY, FYNNEI. The CDR3 DNA reads as TGTGCCAGCAGCGAGATACAGGGCACAGATACGCAGTATTTT. Its protein product is CASSEIQGTDTQYF. Combining the CDR3 with reference TRBV2 and TRBJ2-3 gives the whole variable domain EPEVTQTPSHQVTQMGQEVILRCVPISNHLYFYWYRQILGQKVEFLVSFYNNEISEKSEIFDDQFSVERPDGSNFTLKIRSTKLEDSAMYFCASSEIQGTDTQYFGPGTRLTVL.